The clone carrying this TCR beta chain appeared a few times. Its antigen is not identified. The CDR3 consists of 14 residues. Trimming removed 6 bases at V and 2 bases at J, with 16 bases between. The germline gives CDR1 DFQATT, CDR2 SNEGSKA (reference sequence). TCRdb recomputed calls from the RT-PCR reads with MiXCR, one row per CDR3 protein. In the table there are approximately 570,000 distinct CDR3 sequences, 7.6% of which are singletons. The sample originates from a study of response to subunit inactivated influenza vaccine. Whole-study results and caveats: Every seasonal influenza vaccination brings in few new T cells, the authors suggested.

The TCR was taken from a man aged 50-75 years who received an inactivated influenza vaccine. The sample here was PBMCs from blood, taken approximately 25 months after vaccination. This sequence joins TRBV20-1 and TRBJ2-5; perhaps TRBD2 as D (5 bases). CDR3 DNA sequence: TGCAGTGCCATGCTTTTGGGAGATCAAGAGACCCAGTACTTC. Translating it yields CSAMLLGDQETQYF.